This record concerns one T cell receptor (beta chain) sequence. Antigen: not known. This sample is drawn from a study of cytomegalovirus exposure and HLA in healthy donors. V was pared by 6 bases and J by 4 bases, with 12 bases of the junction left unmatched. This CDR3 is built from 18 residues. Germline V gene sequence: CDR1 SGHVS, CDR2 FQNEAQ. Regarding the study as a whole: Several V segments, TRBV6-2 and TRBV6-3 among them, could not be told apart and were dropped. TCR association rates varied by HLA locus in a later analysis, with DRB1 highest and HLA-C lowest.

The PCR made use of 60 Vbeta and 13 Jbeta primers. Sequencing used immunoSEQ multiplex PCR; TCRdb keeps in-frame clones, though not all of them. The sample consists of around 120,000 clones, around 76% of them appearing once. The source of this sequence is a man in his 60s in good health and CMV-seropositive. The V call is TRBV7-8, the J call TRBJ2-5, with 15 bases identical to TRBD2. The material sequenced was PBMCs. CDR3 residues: CASSSGTSGGPSGETQYF. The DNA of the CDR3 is TGTGCCAGCAGTTCTGGGACTAGCGGGGGGCCATCCGGAGAGACCCAGTACTTC. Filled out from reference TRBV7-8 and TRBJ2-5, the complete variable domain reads GAGVSQSPRYKVAKRGQDVALRCDPISGHVSLFWYQQALGQGPEFLTYFQNEAQLDKSGLPSDRFFAERPEGSVSTLKIQRTQQEDSAVYLCASSSGTSGGPSGETQYFGPGTRLLVL.